This T cell receptor beta chain was sequenced during a study of control samples from healthy donors and cancer patients. Germline V gene lookup returns CDR1 MNHNS and CDR2 SASEGT. Deletions cut 3 bases from V and 3 bases from J, with 8 bases between. This CDR3 spans 13 amino acids. This table comes from immunoSEQ multiplex PCR, and its TCRdb copy is limited to in-frame clones, with some not included. This repertoire shows about 100,000 clones, about 90% found once; its top ten account for roughly 2.5%. The receptor comes from a woman aged 18-35 years in good health. The V and J genes are TRBV6-1 and TRBJ1-1; D unresolved. The specimen was blood. In DNA, the CDR3 is TGTGCCAGCAGTGAGAAGTATTACACTGAAGCTTTCTTT. It yields the protein CASSEKYYTEAFF.